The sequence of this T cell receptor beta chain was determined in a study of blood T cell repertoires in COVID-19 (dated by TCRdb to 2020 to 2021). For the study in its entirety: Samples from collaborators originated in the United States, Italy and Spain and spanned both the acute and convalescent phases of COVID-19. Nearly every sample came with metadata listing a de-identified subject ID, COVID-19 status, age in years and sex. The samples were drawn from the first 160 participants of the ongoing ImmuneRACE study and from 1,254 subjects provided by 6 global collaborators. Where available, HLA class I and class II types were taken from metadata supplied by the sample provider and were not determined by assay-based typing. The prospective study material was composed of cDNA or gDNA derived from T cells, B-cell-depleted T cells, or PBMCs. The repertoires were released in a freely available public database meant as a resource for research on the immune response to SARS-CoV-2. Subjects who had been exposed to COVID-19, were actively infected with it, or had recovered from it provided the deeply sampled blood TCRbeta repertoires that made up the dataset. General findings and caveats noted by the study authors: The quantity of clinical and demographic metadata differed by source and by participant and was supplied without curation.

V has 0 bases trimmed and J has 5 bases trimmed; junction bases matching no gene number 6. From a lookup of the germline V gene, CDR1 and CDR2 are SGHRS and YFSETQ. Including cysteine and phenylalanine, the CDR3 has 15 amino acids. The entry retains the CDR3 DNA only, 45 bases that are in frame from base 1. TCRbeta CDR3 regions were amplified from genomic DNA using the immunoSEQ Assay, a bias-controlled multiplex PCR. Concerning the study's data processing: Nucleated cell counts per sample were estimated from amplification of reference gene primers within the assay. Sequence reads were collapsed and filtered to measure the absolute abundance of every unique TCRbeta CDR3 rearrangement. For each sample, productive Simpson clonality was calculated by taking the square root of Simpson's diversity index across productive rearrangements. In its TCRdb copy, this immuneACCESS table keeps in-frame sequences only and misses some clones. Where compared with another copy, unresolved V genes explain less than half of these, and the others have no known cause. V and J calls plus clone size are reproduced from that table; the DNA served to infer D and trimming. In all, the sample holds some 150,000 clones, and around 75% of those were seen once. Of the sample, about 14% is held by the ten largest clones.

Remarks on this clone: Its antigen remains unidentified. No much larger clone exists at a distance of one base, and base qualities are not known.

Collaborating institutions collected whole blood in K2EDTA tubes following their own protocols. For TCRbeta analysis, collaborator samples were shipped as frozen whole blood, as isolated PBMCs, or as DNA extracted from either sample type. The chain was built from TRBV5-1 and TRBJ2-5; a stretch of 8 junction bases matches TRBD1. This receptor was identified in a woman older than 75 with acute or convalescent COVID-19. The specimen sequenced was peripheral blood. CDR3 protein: CASSLAPRGLETQYF. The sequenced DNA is TGCGCCAGCAGCTTGGCGCCCAGGGGGCTGGAGACCCAGTACTTC.